This TCR beta chain was sequenced for a study of blood T cell repertoires in COVID-19. Study at large: Acute and convalescent COVID-19 specimens originated in the United States, Italy and Spain.

Original data processing: Estimation of nucleated cell counts was performed using reference gene primer amplification. The protocol was immunoSEQ multiplex PCR, while the TCRdb copy is restricted to in-frame clones and leaves out a portion. V and J calls and clone size follow that table, whereas D and trimming were derived from the DNA. There are about 280,000 clones in the sample; roughly 89% occur only once, and 6% to 7% lies in the top ten. V lost 7 bases, J lost 2 bases, and 11 bases lay in between. From germline, CDR1 is MDHEN and CDR2 SYDVKM. The CDR3 is made up of 13 amino acids. Cohort 3 donors were reported recovered after two negative PCRs, clearance, or symptom resolution.

The TCR comes from a woman in her 40s who had recovered from COVID-19. This rearrangement joins TRBV28 to TRBJ1-2; D remains ambiguous. Input material: PBMCs or T cells enriched from blood (not recorded which). In DNA, the CDR3 is TGTGCCAGCACCAGTCAGATAAACTATGGCTACACCTTC. Its protein is CASTSQINYGYTF.